These 27 T cell receptor beta chains were sequenced from one sample in a study of monozygotic twins with inflammatory bowel disease. TCRdb reprocessed the 5' RACE reads and reports one entry per CDR3 protein, with no DNA. Recorded for this sample: some 190,000 distinct CDR3 sequences. Sequencing input: blood. The receptor source for this set is a human donor with ulcerative colitis or Crohn's disease, or a healthy co-twin of an affected twin (not recorded which).

This CDR3 is CATRRRGLGAYNEQFF. This chain joins TRBV7-8 and TRBJ2-1; the TCRdb call, TRBD1, lacks DNA for checking. CDR1 is SGHVS and CDR2 is FQNEAQ in the germline V gene. CDR3 length: 16 amino acids.

This chain joins TRBV20-1 and TRBJ1-4; lacking DNA, the TRBD1 call made by TCRdb goes unchecked. The CDR3 contains 12 residues. In germline, CDR1 is DFQATT, CDR2 SNEGSKA (reference sequence). This chain's CDR3 is CSASGQGEKLFF.

The J gene is TRBJ2-5, the V gene TRBV24-1; TCRdb gives TRBD1 as the D gene, but with no DNA this cannot be confirmed. This CDR3 comprises 15 residues. In germline, CDR1 is KGHDR, CDR2 SFDVKD. This chain's CDR3 is CATSDWTEEIETQYF.

This chain connects TRBV7-2 to TRBJ2-1; TCRdb names TRBD1, which stays unverified in the absence of DNA. Germline CDR1 reads SGHTA; CDR2 reads FQGNSA. The CDR3 contains 16 residues. The CDR3 spells CASSLVSRPPFNEQFF.

V and J are TRBV28 and TRBJ1-5. Germline CDR1 is MDHEN and CDR2 is SYDVKM. The CDR3 length is 15 residues. CDR3: CASSLRANSNQPQHF.

V usage is TRBV7-8 and J usage is TRBJ2-7; TCRdb lists TRBD1, though no DNA is available to test this call. CDR1 and CDR2 from the germline V gene are SGHVS and FQNEAQ. The CDR3 loop spans 14 amino acids. This CDR3 reads CASSERTGPYEQYF. The variable domain in full, completed from reference TRBV7-8 and TRBJ2-7, reads GAGVSQSPRYKVAKRGQDVALRCDPISGHVSLFWYQQALGQGPEFLTYFQNEAQLDKSGLPSDRFFAERPEGSVSTLKIQRTQQEDSAVYLCASSERTGPYEQYFGPGTRLTVT.

The rearrangement joins TRBV5-1 to TRBJ2-5; TCRdb reports TRBD1, a call that lacks DNA to check it against. CDR1 is SGHRS, CDR2 YFSETQ, per germline. CDR3 length: 14 amino acids. The CDR3 reads CASSSTGAQETQYF.

The V gene is TRBV20-1, the J gene TRBJ2-1; the D gene TCRdb calls, TRBD2, cannot be checked with no DNA. CDR3 length: 14 amino acids. CDR1 is DFQATT, CDR2 SNEGSKA, per germline (reference sequence). The CDR3 sequence: CSARGLSSYNEQFF.

The chain has TRBV28 and TRBJ2-1; TCRdb's D gene call, TRBD1, goes unchecked for lack of DNA. Germline-derived CDR1 and CDR2 are MDHEN and SYDVKM. The CDR3 spans 11 residues. CDR3 protein: CASSPGRREFF.

This chain uses TRBV6-6 with TRBJ1-1. The CDR3 has 11 residues. Germline-derived CDR1 and CDR2 are MNHNY and SVGAGI (reference sequence). The CDR3: CGYGRNAEAFF.

The rearrangement joins TRBV18 to TRBJ2-5; checking the TCRdb D call of TRBD1 is not possible without DNA. Germline CDR1 reads KGHSH; CDR2 reads LQKENI. The CDR3 runs 16 residues. This CDR3 reads CASSPYVGTGKETQYF.

This rearrangement joins TRBV29-1 to TRBJ2-7. The CDR3 length is 12 residues. CDR1 is SQVTM, CDR2 ANQGSEA, per germline. CDR3 sequence: CSVARQPYEQYF.

The chain combines TRBV4-3 with TRBJ2-7; TCRdb picks TRBD2, but there is no DNA to check that call. CDR3 size: 14 residues. Germline loops: CDR1 LGHNA, CDR2 YSLEER. The CDR3 protein is CASSQDRAGYEQYF.

The genes are TRBV5-1 and TRBJ1-1; TCRdb proposes TRBD1, but this gene call is untestable without DNA. This CDR3 is 12 amino acids long. The germline CDR1 and CDR2 sequences are SGHRS and YFSETQ. The CDR3 region is CASSRRWGRAFF.

The CDR3 region is CAWTGPNYNEQFF. The chain combines TRBV30 with TRBJ2-1. The CDR3 extends over 13 amino acids. The germline V gene encodes CDR1 GTSNPN and CDR2 SVGIG (reference sequence).

This chain links TRBV4-3 with TRBJ2-3. Looked up from germline, CDR1 is LGHNA and CDR2 is YSLEER. The CDR3 is 15 amino acids. The CDR3 sequence is CASSQENQVGDTQYF.

The V gene is TRBV5-1, the J gene TRBJ1-2. The CDR3 covers 14 residues. The germline CDR1 and CDR2 sequences are SGHRS and YFSETQ. The CDR3 is CASSLGAEGIGYTF. Using reference TRBV5-1 and TRBJ1-2 for the parts outside the CDR3, the full variable domain is KAGVTQTPRYLIKTRGQQVTLSCSPISGHRSVSWYQQTPGQGLQFLFEYFSETQRNKGNFPGRFSGRQFSNSRSEMNVSTLELGDSALYLCASSLGAEGIGYTFGSGTRLTVV.

The chain uses TRBV7-6 and TRBJ1-1; checking the TCRdb D call of TRBD1 is not possible without DNA. Germline V gives CDR1 SGHVS, CDR2 FNYEAQ. This CDR3 comprises 16 residues. CDR3 sequence: CASSYTPQGAGTEAFF.

The chain combines TRBV5-1 with TRBJ1-1; checking the TCRdb D call of TRBD1 is not possible without DNA. Germline values: CDR1 SGHRS, CDR2 YFSETQ. This CDR3 region has 15 residues. This CDR3 reads CASSGGTGRGTEAFF.

The J gene is TRBJ2-7, the V gene TRBV25-1. The length of the CDR3 is 15 residues. The germline gives CDR1 MGHDK, CDR2 SYGVNS. CDR3 loop: CASSEVLGTAYEQYF.

The chain is built from TRBV7-8 and TRBJ1-2. Germline values: CDR1 SGHVS, CDR2 FQNEAQ. The CDR3 extends over 15 amino acids. The CDR3 loop is CASSPSRLIWGGYTF.

The chain has TRBV30 and TRBJ2-2. This CDR3 is built from 13 residues. Germline V gene sequence: CDR1 GTSNPN, CDR2 SVGIG (reference sequence). CDR3 loop: CAWSSGNTGELFF.

This sequence joins TRBV18 and TRBJ2-7; TCRdb outputs TRBD1, but without DNA this stays unchecked. Germline assignment: CDR1 KGHSH and CDR2 LQKENI. The CDR3 contains 15 residues. CDR3: CASSPSRDGSYEQYF.

The CDR3 region is CASSSSAGVRTGELFF. The chain combines TRBV12-3 or TRBV12-4 with TRBJ2-2; TCRdb reports TRBD2, a call that lacks DNA to check it against. The CDR3 totals 16 residues.

This chain joins TRBV12-3 or TRBV12-4 and TRBJ2-5; the D call of TRBD1 rests on TCRdb alone, since no DNA is present to check it. The length of the CDR3 is 14 residues. The CDR3 region is CASSLAGGRETQYF.

CDR3 protein: CASRQGAPYNEQFF. The chain couples TRBV7-2 to TRBJ2-1; the TCRdb call, TRBD1, lacks DNA for checking. The CDR3 is made up of 14 amino acids. Germline V gene data show CDR1 as SGHTA and CDR2 as FQGNSA.

J is TRBJ2-1 and V is TRBV20-1. Germline values: CDR1 DFQATT, CDR2 SNEGSKA (reference sequence). The CDR3 runs 11 residues. The CDR3 reads CRATRNNEQFF.